The 21 T cell receptor beta chains reported below all come from one sample, sequenced in a study of blood T cell repertoires in COVID-19. Clones were sequenced by immunoSEQ multiplex PCR, and TCRdb holds only the in-frame ones, with some missing. The sample lists tens of thousands of clones; 80% to 90% were seen once. The specimen was peripheral blood. The receptors were gathered from a human donor in a cohort sampled during active COVID-19.

This clone has a single count. The rearrangement uses TRBV4-3 and TRBJ2-7; a possible D gene is TRBD2 (5 bases). V lost 2 bases to trimming and J lost 5 bases, with 10 bases between them. Germline V gives CDR1 LGHNA, CDR2 YSLEER. The CDR3 consists of 13 residues. CDR3 region: CASSQLGGNEQYF. DNA of the CDR3: TGCGCCAGCAGCCAACTCGGAGGAAACGAGCAGTACTTC.

V and J are TRBV7-3 and TRBJ2-1; unclear D gene. V was clipped by 5 bases and J by 0 bases, with 11 bases between them. Germline V gene lookup returns CDR1 SGHTA and CDR2 FQGTGA. There are 15 residues in the CDR3. The CDR3 loop is CASSPTPGSYNEQFF. DNA for the CDR3: TGTGCCAGCAGCCCGACCCCAGGCTCCTACAATGAGCAGTTCTTC.

The genes are TRBV3-1 (or the pseudogene TRBV3-2) and TRBJ2-1; 10 bases line up with TRBD1. Germline V gene lookup returns CDR1 LGHDT and CDR2 YNNKEL (reference sequence). The CDR3 is 16 amino acids. Germline trimming cut 4 bases from V and 5 bases from J; bases unmatched to any gene: 8. DNA for the CDR3: TGTGCCAGCAGCCGAGCACCGGGACAGGGGAACAATGAGCAGTTCTTC. Protein: CASSRAPGQGNNEQFF.

The V gene is TRBV7-3, the J gene TRBJ2-1; TRBD2 aligns across 15 bases. The CDR3 is 16 amino acids. CDR1 is SGHTA, CDR2 FQGTGA, per germline. Losses at the gene ends were 6 bases for V and 8 bases for J; bases not matched to a gene: 8. CDR3: CASRLGLAGGRDEQFF. In nucleotides, the CDR3 is TGTGCCAGCAGATTGGGACTAGCGGGAGGTAGGGATGAGCAGTTCTTC.

This sequence joins TRBV5-6 and TRBJ2-3, with D perhaps matching TRBD1 (5 bases). This CDR3 is built from 19 residues. V was pared by 0 bases and J by 5 bases, with 25 bases between. Germline V gene data show CDR1 as SGHDT and CDR2 as YYEEEE. The CDR3 DNA follows: TGTGCCAGCAGCTTGGTCGGATTGGGGCCACCAAGGGGAAGAGATACGCAGTATTTT. Amino acid sequence: CASSLVGLGPPRGRDTQYF.

This chain uses TRBV5-1 with TRBJ2-2, with 7 bases fitting TRBD1. V lost 4 bases to trimming and J lost 6 bases; unmatched junction nucleotides: 12. This CDR3 is built from 16 residues. CDR1 is SGHRS, CDR2 YFSETQ, per germline. CDR3 DNA sequence: TGCGCCAGCAGCAGTCAGGACAGGTTGGGGGCCGGGGAGCTGTTTTTT. Translating it yields CASSSQDRLGAGELFF.

Written as DNA, the CDR3 is TGTGCCAGCAGCCCCAACCCTAGCGGGGGGCCTCGGGAGCAGTACTTC. Its translation: CASSPNPSGGPREQYF. The chain carries TRBV7-6 and TRBJ2-7, with TRBD2 identical over 11 bases. Germline V CDR1 and CDR2: SGHVS, FNYEAQ. The V and J ends lost 5 bases and 7 bases, in that order; junction bases with no gene match: 13. The CDR3 is 16 amino acids.

This chain uses TRBV11-2 with TRBJ2-2, with D unclear. Germline CDR1 SGHAT, CDR2 FQNNGV. V lost 0 bases to trimming and J lost 9 bases, with 8 bases between them. The CDR3 covers 13 residues. Here the CDR3 reads CASSLERPRELFF. The CDR3 DNA follows: TGTGCCAGCAGCTTAGAGCGGCCCAGGGAGCTGTTTTTT. Full variable domain (missing parts from reference TRBV11-2 and TRBJ2-2): EAGVAQSPRYKIIEKRQSVAFWCNPISGHATLYWYQQILGQGPKLLIQFQNNGVVDDSQLPKDRFSAERLKGVDSTLKIQPAKLEDSAVYLCASSLERPRELFFGEGSRLTVL.

The rearrangement links TRBV7-9 to TRBJ1-1; D is perhaps TRBD1 (5 bases). Germline-derived CDR1 and CDR2 are SEHNR and FQNEAQ (reference sequence). The CDR3 length is 13 residues. The V gene lost 6 bases and the J gene lost 1 base, with 9 bases spanning the gap. CDR3 sequence reads: CASRLTENTEAFF. The CDR3 DNA follows: TGTGCCAGCAGACTGACAGAGAACACTGAAGCTTTCTTT.

This chain connects TRBV10-3 to TRBJ2-3, with TRBD2 as a possible D gene (6 bases). The CDR3 runs to 16 residues. Germline V CDR1 and CDR2: ENHRY, SYGVKD. The germline V and J ends were trimmed by 0 bases and 2 bases, with 12 bases remaining between them. CDR3 DNA sequence: TGTGCCATCAGTGAGTCGGAGGACTATAACACAGATACGCAGTATTTT. This encodes CAISESEDYNTDTQYF.

The CDR3 bases are TGTGCCAGCAGCCAAACCCATCAAGGGGGAAATGAGCAGTTCTTC. Amino acid sequence: CASSQTHQGGNEQFF. The chain combines TRBV6-5 with TRBJ2-1; D might be TRBD1 (6 bases). The germline gives CDR1 MNHEY, CDR2 SVGAGI. The CDR3 length is 15 residues. Trimming pared 6 bases from V and 7 bases from J, leaving 19 bases between.

This sequence joins TRBV5-4 and TRBJ2-2, with 8 bases aligning to TRBD2. Germline V CDR1 and CDR2: SGHNT, YYREEE (reference sequence). The V gene end was trimmed by 4 bases and the J gene end by 6 bases; junction bases not matched to a gene: 8. The CDR3 is 15 residues long. This chain's CDR3 is CASSRPGLESGELFF. The CDR3 nucleotides read TGTGCCAGCAGCAGGCCGGGACTAGAGTCCGGGGAGCTGTTTTTT. The full variable domain, completed using reference TRBV5-4 and TRBJ2-2, is ETGVTQSPTHLIKTRGQQVTLRCSSQSGHNTVSWYQQALGQGPQFIFQYYREEENGRGNFPPRFSGLQFPNYSSELNVNALELDDSALYLCASSRPGLESGELFFGEGSRLTVL.

This clone was seen many times. V usage is TRBV29-1 and J usage is TRBJ1-2, with TRBD1 as a possible D gene (5 bases). V lost 6 bases and J 7 bases, leaving 9 bases between the germline ends. Looked up from germline, CDR1 is SQVTM and CDR2 is ANQGSEA. The CDR3 totals 10 residues. The DNA for the CDR3 is TGCAGCGTAGGGGATGCTGGCTACACCTTC. Protein: CSVGDAGYTF.

The rearrangement uses TRBV7-2 and TRBJ2-1; tentatively, D is TRBD2 (6 bases). Trimming stripped 6 bases from V and 0 bases from J, with 15 bases between. Germline CDR1 reads SGHTA; CDR2 reads FQGNSA. This CDR3 contains 16 residues. CDR3 protein: CASSRISGRSYNEQFF. Here the CDR3 DNA reads TGTGCCAGCAGTCGGATTAGCGGCCGCTCCTACAATGAGCAGTTCTTC.

The CDR3 reads CASSSRRGGRNTGELFF. Written as DNA, the CDR3 is TGTGCCAGCAGCTCGAGACGGGGGGGCCGGAACACCGGGGAGCTGTTTTTT. The chain employs TRBV7-2 and TRBJ2-2; TRBD2 agrees at 8 bases. The CDR3 runs to 17 residues. V shed 4 bases and J 1 base; nucleotides not matched to a gene: 8. The germline CDR1 and CDR2 sequences are SGHTA and FQGNSA.

This clone was observed a single time. The gene calls are TRBV5-1 and TRBJ1-3, with 8 positions matching TRBD1. The germline CDR1 and CDR2 sequences are SGHRS and YFSETQ. V lost 4 bases, J lost 4 bases, and 7 bases stayed unmatched. The CDR3 length is 15 residues. The CDR3 sequence is CASSIDRGDGNTIYF. In DNA form, the CDR3 reads TGCGCCAGCAGCATAGACAGGGGAGACGGAAACACCATATATTTT.

The J gene is TRBJ2-1, the V gene TRBV6-6; 7 bases are a match to TRBD1. CDR1 is MNHNY and CDR2 is SVGAGI in the germline V gene (reference sequence). This CDR3 spans 13 amino acids. The V and J ends lost 11 bases and 6 bases, in that order; junction bases with no gene match: 10. DNA of the CDR3: TGTGCCGTACTAAGGGGGCAGGGCAATGAGCAGTTCTTC. Residues: CAVLRGQGNEQFF.

The J gene is TRBJ2-6, the V gene TRBV4-2; 7 nucleotides line up with TRBD1. Germline lookup yields CDR1 LGHNA and CDR2 YNFKEQ. The CDR3 is 17 residues long. Trimming took 3 bases from V and 0 from J; bases not matched to a gene: 5. CDR3 nucleotides: TGTGCCAGCAGCCAGGACACAGGGGTCTCTGGGGCCAACGTCCTGACTTTC. Its protein product is CASSQDTGVSGANVLTF.

This clone was counted once. The chain uses TRBV9 and TRBJ1-5, with TRBD1 matching over 10 bases. J gave up 5 bases and V 3 bases, and 5 bases lay outside the gene matches. The CDR3 contains 15 residues. The germline gives CDR1 SGDLS, CDR2 YYNGEE. CDR3 nucleotides: TGTGCCAGCAGCGCGGGACAGGGGAGGGATCAGCCCCAGCATTTT. The encoded protein is CASSAGQGRDQPQHF.

The CDR3 coding sequence is TGTGCCAGCAGCCCAAGCGGGGGGAGGGCGGACACCGGGGAGCTGTTTTTT. It yields the protein CASSPSGGRADTGELFF. J is TRBJ2-2 and V is TRBV7-3; TRBD2 agrees at 9 bases. CDR1 and CDR2 from the germline V gene are SGHTA and FQGTGA. The trim removed 5 bases at V and 3 bases at J, leaving 10 bases unmatched. The CDR3 is 17 amino acids.

The V and J genes are TRBV5-1 and TRBJ1-2; D may be TRBD1 (5 bases). CDR1 and CDR2 (germline): SGHRS, YFSETQ. The V and J ends lost 4 bases and 0 bases respectively, with 10 bases between them. This CDR3 contains 14 residues. DNA for the CDR3: TGCGCCAGCAGCAAATGGGACTCTAACTATGGCTACACCTTC. It encodes CASSKWDSNYGYTF.